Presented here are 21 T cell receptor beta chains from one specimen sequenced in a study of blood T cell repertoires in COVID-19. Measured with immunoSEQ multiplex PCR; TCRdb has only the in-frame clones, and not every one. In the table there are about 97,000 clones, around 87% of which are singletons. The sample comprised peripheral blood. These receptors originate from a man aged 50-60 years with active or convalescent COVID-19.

CDR3 protein: CASSEGTANYGYTF. The DNA for the CDR3 is TGTGCCAGCAGTGAAGGGACAGCTAACTATGGCTACACCTTC. The chain has TRBV6-1 and TRBJ1-2, with D perhaps TRBD1 (6 bases). The CDR3 has 14 residues. CDR1 is MNHNS, CDR2 SASEGT, per germline. The V and J ends lost 1 base and 0 bases respectively, with 6 bases between them.

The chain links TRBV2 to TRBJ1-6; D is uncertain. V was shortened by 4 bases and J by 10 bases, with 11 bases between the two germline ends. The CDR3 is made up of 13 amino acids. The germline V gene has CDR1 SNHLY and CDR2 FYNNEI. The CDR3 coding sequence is TGTGCCAGCAGTGCAGAAGACAAGTCACCCCTCCACTTT. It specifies CASSAEDKSPLHF.

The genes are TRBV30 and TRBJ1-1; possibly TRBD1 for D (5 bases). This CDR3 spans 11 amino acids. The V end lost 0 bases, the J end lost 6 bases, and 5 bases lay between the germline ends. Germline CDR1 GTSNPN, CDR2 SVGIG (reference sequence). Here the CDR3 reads CAWSVQAEAFF. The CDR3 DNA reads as TGTGCCTGGAGTGTACAGGCTGAAGCTTTCTTT.

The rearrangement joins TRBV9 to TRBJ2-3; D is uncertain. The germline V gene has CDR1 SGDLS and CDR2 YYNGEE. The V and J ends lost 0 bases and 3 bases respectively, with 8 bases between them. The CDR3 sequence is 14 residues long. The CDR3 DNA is TGTGCCAGCAGCGTAGTGAGCTTAACAGATACGCAGTATTTT. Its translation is CASSVVSLTDTQYF.

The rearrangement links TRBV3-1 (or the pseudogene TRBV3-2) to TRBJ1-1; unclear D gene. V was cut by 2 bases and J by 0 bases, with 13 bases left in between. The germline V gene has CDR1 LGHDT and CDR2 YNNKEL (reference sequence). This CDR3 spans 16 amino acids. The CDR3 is CASSQSRAVMNTEAFF. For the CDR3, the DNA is TGTGCCAGCAGCCAATCGCGGGCAGTCATGAACACTGAAGCTTTCTTT.

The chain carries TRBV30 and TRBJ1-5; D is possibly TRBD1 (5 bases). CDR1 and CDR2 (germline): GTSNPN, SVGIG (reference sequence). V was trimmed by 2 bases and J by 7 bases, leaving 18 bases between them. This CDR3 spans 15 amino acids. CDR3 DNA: TGTGCCTGGAGTCCAACCGGACTATGGGGGCAGCCCCAGCATTTT. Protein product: CAWSPTGLWGQPQHF.

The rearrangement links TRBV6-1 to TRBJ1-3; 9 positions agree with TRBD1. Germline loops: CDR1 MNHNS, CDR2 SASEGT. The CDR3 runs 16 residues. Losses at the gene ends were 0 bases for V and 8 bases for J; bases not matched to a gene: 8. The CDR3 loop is CASSEAYRGQRDTIYF. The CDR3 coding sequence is TGTGCCAGCAGTGAAGCGTACAGGGGGCAAAGGGACACCATATATTTT.

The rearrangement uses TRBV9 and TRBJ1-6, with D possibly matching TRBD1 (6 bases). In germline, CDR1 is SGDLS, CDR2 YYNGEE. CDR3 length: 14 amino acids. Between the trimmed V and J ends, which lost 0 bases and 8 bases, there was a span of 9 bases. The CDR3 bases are TGTGCCAGCAGCGTAGGACAGGAGCATTCACCCCTCCACTTT. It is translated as CASSVGQEHSPLHF.

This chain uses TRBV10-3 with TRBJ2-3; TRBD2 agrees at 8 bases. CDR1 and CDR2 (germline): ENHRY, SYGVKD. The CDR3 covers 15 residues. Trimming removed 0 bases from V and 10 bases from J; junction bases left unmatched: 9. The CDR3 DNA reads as TGTGCCATCAGTGAGTCCTGGCCCTTGGGACTAGCGCAGTATTTT. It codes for CAISESWPLGLAQYF.

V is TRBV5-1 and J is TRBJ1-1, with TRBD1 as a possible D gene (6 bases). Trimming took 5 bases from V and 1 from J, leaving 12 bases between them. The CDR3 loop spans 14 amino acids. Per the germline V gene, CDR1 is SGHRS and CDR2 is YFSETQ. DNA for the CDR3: TGCGCCAGCAGTGTCCGGACAGCGAACACTGAAGCTTTCTTT. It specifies CASSVRTANTEAFF. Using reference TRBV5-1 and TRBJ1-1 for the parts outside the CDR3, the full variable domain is KAGVTQTPRYLIKTRGQQVTLSCSPISGHRSVSWYQQTPGQGLQFLFEYFSETQRNKGNFPGRFSGRQFSNSRSEMNVSTLELGDSALYLCASSVRTANTEAFFGQGTRLTVV.

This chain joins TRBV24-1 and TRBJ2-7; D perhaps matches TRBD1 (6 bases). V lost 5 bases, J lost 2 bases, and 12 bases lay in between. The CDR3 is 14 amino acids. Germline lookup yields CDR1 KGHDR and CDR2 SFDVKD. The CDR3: CATSARDNTYEQYF. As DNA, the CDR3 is TGTGCCACCAGTGCTCGGGACAACACCTACGAGCAGTACTTC.

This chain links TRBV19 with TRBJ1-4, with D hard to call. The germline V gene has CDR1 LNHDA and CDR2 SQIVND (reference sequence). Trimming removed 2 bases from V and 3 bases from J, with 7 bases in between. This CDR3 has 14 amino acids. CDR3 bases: TGTGCCAGTAGTATATCGTCGGCTAATGAAAAACTGTTTTTT. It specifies CASSISSANEKLFF. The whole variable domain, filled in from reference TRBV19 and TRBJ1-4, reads DGGITQSPKYLFRKEGQNVTLSCEQNLNHDAMYWYRQDPGQGLRLIYYSQIVNDFQKGDIAEGYSVSREKKESFPLTVTSAQKNPTAFYLCASSISSANEKLFFGSGTQLSVL.

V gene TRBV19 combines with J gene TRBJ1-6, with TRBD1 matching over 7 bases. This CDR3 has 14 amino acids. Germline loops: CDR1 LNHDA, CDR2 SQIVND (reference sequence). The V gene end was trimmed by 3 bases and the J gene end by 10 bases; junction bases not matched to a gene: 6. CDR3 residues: CASSIGTEGSPLHF. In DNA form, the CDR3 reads TGTGCCAGTAGTATTGGGACAGAAGGCTCACCCCTCCACTTT. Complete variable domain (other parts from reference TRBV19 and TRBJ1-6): DGGITQSPKYLFRKEGQNVTLSCEQNLNHDAMYWYRQDPGQGLRLIYYSQIVNDFQKGDIAEGYSVSREKKESFPLTVTSAQKNPTAFYLCASSIGTEGSPLHFGNGTRLTVT.

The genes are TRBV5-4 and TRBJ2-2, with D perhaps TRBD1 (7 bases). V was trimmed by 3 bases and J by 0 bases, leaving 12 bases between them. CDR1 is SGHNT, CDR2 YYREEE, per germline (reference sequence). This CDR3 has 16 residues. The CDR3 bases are TGTGCCAGCAGCTCTGCAGGGGGGACGAACACCGGGGAGCTGTTTTTT. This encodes CASSSAGGTNTGELFF.

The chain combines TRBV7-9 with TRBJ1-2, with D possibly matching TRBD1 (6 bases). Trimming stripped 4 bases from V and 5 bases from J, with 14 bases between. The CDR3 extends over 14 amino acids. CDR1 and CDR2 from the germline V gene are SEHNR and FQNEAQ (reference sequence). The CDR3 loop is CASSSWTDSYGYTF. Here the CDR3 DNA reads TGTGCCAGCAGCTCTTGGACGGACAGTTATGGCTACACCTTC.

The CDR3 DNA reads TGTGCCAGCAGCTCCCCACTGGACAGGGGGGGAAACACCATATATTTT. It yields the protein CASSSPLDRGGNTIYF. The V and J genes are TRBV11-3 and TRBJ1-3, with 10 bases matching TRBD1. J was trimmed by 4 bases and V by 4 bases; bases with no gene match: 7. The CDR3 is 16 amino acids. CDR1 is SGHNT and CDR2 is YENEEA in the germline V gene.

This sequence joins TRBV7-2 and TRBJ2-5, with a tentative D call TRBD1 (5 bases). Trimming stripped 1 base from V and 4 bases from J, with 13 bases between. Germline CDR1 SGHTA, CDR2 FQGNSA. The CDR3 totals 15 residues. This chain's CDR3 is CASSLDVTALETQYF. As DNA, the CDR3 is TGTGCCAGCAGCTTAGATGTGACAGCCCTAGAGACCCAGTACTTC. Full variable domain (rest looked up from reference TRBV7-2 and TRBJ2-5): GAGVSQSPSNKVTEKGKDVELRCDPISGHTALYWYRQSLGQGLEFLIYFQGNSAPDKSGLPSDRFSAERTGGSVSTLTIQRTQQEDSAVYLCASSLDVTALETQYFGPGTRLLVL.

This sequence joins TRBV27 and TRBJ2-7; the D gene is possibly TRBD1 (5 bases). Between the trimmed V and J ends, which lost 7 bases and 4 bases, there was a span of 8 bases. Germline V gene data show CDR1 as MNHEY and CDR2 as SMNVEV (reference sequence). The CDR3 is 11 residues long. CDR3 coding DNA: TGTGCCAGCACTTACAGGTACGAGCAGTACGTC. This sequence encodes CASTYRYEQYV.

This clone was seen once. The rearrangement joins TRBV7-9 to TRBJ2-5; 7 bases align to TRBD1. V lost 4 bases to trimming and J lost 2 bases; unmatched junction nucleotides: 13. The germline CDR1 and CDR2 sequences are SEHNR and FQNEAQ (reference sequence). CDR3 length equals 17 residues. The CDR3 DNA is TGTGCCAGCAGCTGGGGGCGGACAGGAGCAACGCAAGAGACCCAGTACTTC. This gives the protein CASSWGRTGATQETQYF.

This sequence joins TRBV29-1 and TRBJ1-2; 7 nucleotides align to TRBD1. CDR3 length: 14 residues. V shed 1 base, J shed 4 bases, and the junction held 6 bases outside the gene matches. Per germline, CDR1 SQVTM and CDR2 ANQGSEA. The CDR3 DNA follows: TGCAGCGTTGAAGCCGCTGACAGGGTCTATGGCTACACCTTC. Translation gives CSVEAADRVYGYTF.

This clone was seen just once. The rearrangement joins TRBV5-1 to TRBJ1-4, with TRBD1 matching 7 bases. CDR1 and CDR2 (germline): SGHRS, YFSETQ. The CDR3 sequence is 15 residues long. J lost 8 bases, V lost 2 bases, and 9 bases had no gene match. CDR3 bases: TGCGCCAGCAGCTTCCAGACAGGGCCGGACGAAAAACTGTTTTTT. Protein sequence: CASSFQTGPDEKLFF.